This is a list of T cell receptor beta chains from one sample in a study of T cell responses to AZD1222 COVID-19 vaccine. This table comes from immunoSEQ multiplex PCR, and its TCRdb copy is limited to in-frame clones, with some not included. The table has 75,000 to 90,000 clones, more than 75% seen once. Sequenced here: peripheral blood, sampled on day 0 of AZD1222 vaccination. The source is an adult in good health. The CDR3 runs from the conserved cysteine through the conserved F or W. The order of the fields is V gene, D gene, clone size, J gene, CDR3 length, CDR3 DNA, CDR3 protein. A D gene is named only where the DNA matches it firmly. Where a row states a size, it is once, few, many or the class of an expanded clone; other rows omit it.

TRBV5-1	TRBD1	.	TRBJ1-6	14	TGCGCCAGCAGCTCCGGACAGGGGGAATCACCCCTCCACTTT	CASSSGQGESPLHF
TRBV7-9	.	.	TRBJ1-3	16	TGTGCCAGCAGCACCCGAACAGGGCTCTCTGGAAACACCATATATTTT	CASSTRTGLSGNTIYF
TRBV10-3	.	.	TRBJ2-7	15	TGTGCCATCTCCCCAGGGGAAAGGCGCTCCTACGAGCAGTACTTC	CAISPGERRSYEQYF
TRBV7-6	.	.	TRBJ2-1	18	TGTGCCAGCAGCTTGTTGGTCGGGAGACTATCCTCCTACAATGAGCAGTTCTTC	CASSLLVGRLSSYNEQFF
TRBV5-1	.	.	TRBJ1-2	15	TGCGCCAGCAGCTTGAATCCGGGGGCTGGGTATGGCTACACCTTC	CASSLNPGAGYGYTF
TRBV27	.	.	TRBJ2-4	14	TGTGCCAGCAGGGTGGGCTTCCCAGGTAACATTCAGTACTTC	CASRVGFPGNIQYF
TRBV9	TRBD1	.	TRBJ1-1	15	TGTGCCAGCAGCACCCGGACAGGGCGGGACACTGAAGCTTTCTTT	CASSTRTGRDTEAFF
TRBV18	.	.	TRBJ1-1	14	TGTGCCAGCTCACCTACAGGGTTAAACACTGAAGCTTTCTTT	CASSPTGLNTEAFF
TRBV18	.	.	TRBJ1-5	14	TGTGCCAGCTCACCAACAGGAGGAAACCAGCCCCAGCATTTT	CASSPTGGNQPQHF
TRBV7-2	.	.	TRBJ2-5	13	TGTGCCAGCAGCCCAAATCCTAGGGGGACCCAGTACTTC	CASSPNPRGTQYF
TRBV7-6	TRBD2	.	TRBJ2-1	16	TGTGCCAGCAGCTTATTAGCGGGAGTACCTAGGGATGAGCAGTTCTTC	CASSLLAGVPRDEQFF
TRBV5-6	TRBD2	few	TRBJ2-2	16	TGTGCCAGCAGCTCTCTAGCGGGAGGATACACCGGGGAGCTGTTTTTT	CASSSLAGGYTGELFF
TRBV10-2	.	.	TRBJ2-3	13	TGCGCCAGCAGTGAGCAGAGGACAGATACGCAGTATTTT	CASSEQRTDTQYF
TRBV11-2	TRBD2	once	TRBJ2-1	16	TGTGCCAGCAGCTTCGGGACTAGCGGGAGGATCTGGGAGCAGTTCTTC	CASSFGTSGRIWEQFF
TRBV9	.	.	TRBJ1-1	13	TGTGCCAGCAGCGTAACTCCTGAAACTGAAGCTTTCTTT	CASSVTPETEAFF
TRBV7-2	.	.	TRBJ2-1	15	TGTGCCAGCAGCTTAACGAGGACCAGGCGGAATGAGCAGTTCTTC	CASSLTRTRRNEQFF
TRBV7-9	.	.	TRBJ1-4	15	TGTGCCAGCAGCCCATTCCCCGCGGCTAATGAAAAACTGTTTTTT	CASSPFPAANEKLFF
TRBV19	.	.	TRBJ1-1	14	TGTGCCAGTAGGACCGGACCCGCCGGCACTGAAGCTTTCTTT	CASRTGPAGTEAFF
TRBV5-4	.	.	TRBJ2-3	15	TGTGCCAGCAGGCCCCGGGACTGGGGGACAGATACGCAGTATTTT	CASRPRDWGTDTQYF
TRBV7-2	TRBD2	once	TRBJ2-7	15	TGTGCCAGCAGCTTATCAGCGGGAGGGGCCTACGAGCAGTACTTC	CASSLSAGGAYEQYF
TRBV9	.	.	TRBJ2-5	13	TGTGCCAGCAGCGTCCGACCCGACGAGACCCAGTACTTC	CASSVRPDETQYF
TRBV3-1/TRBV3-2	.	few	TRBJ1-5	15	TGTGCCAGCAGCCAAGATCTCGTTCCCGGGCAGCCCCAGCATTTT	CASSQDLVPGQPQHF
TRBV3-1/TRBV3-2	.	.	TRBJ2-7	16	TGTGCCAGCAGCCTCGAGGGTAGAGCGAGGAGGTACGAGCAGTACTTC	CASSLEGRARRYEQYF
TRBV7-2	.	.	TRBJ1-1	13	TGTGCCAGCAGCCAACAGTTGAACACTGAAGCTTTCTTT	CASSQQLNTEAFF
TRBV28	TRBD2	.	TRBJ2-1	16	TGTGCCAGCAGTTTATTGAGCGGGAGCCGCTACAATGAGCAGTTCTTC	CASSLLSGSRYNEQFF
TRBV28	.	.	TRBJ1-1	11	TGTGCCAGCAGTTTAGGCTTAGCTTCAGTCTTT	CASSLGLASVF
TRBV5-4	.	.	TRBJ2-7	13	TGTGCCAGCAGCCCCGACTTAGGCCGCGAGCAGTACTTC	CASSPDLGREQYF
TRBV7-6	.	.	TRBJ2-5	14	TGTGCCAGCAGCTTAAGTAGGCGGGCAGAGACCCAGTACTTC	CASSLSRRAETQYF
TRBV20-1	.	.	TRBJ2-3	15	TGCAGTGCCAGTCGGGGGCCCTTTAGCACAGATACGCAGTATTTT	CSASRGPFSTDTQYF
TRBV18	.	.	TRBJ2-1	17	TGTGCCAGCTCAAGACCCAGGGATCGACTTACCTACAATGAGCAGTTCTTC	CASSRPRDRLTYNEQFF
TRBV27	.	.	TRBJ2-2	12	TGTGCCAGCAGTTCCCCCTCCGGGGAGCTGTTTTTT	CASSSPSGELFF
TRBV7-9	.	.	TRBJ1-5	12	TGTGCCAGCAGCTTACTAGGAGAGCCCCAGCATTTT	CASSLLGEPQHF
TRBV15	.	.	TRBJ1-2	15	TGTGCCACCAGCAGAGCTCGGGGGGCCCACTATGGCTACACCTTC	CATSRARGAHYGYTF
TRBV5-1	TRBD2	once	TRBJ2-3	15	TGCGCCAGCGGCCAGAGAGCGGGGTCCACAGATACGCAGTATTTT	CASGQRAGSTDTQYF
TRBV27	TRBD2	.	TRBJ2-1	15	TGTGCCAGCAGCCAGAGACTAGCGGGAGTTGATGAGCAGTTCTTC	CASSQRLAGVDEQFF
TRBV14	TRBD1	.	TRBJ1-5	13	TGTGCCAGCAGCCCCCAAACAGGGGAGCCCCAGCATTTT	CASSPQTGEPQHF
TRBV18	.	.	TRBJ1-4	19	TGTGCCAGCTCACTCAGGCCTGGGGGTCCAGTTGCAACTAATGAAAAACTGTTTTTT	CASSLRPGGPVATNEKLFF
TRBV5-1	.	.	TRBJ2-2	15	TGCGCCAGCAGCTCAGGGACTGTGAACACCGGGGAGCTGTTTTTT	CASSSGTVNTGELFF
TRBV18	TRBD1	few	TRBJ2-1	13	TGTGCCAGCTCACCGGGACAGGGCAACGAGCAGTTCTTC	CASSPGQGNEQFF
TRBV30	.	.	TRBJ2-5	11	TGTGCCTGGTGGGCCCGGGGGACCCAGTACTTC	CAWWARGTQYF
TRBV4-2	TRBD2	.	TRBJ2-5	16	TGTGCCAGCAGCCCTTCTACTAGCGGGAGCCAAGAGACCCAGTACTTC	CASSPSTSGSQETQYF
TRBV27	TRBD2	once	TRBJ2-5	14	TGTGCCAGCAGTTTATCTTTCGGGGGGGAGACCCAGTACTTC	CASSLSFGGETQYF
TRBV24-1	.	.	TRBJ2-1	16	TGTGCCACCAGTGATCGCGGACAGGGAGGGTGGGATGAGCAGTTCTTC	CATSDRGQGGWDEQFF
TRBV11-1	.	.	TRBJ2-7	15	TGTGCCAGCAGCTGGGGCGGGACAACTTCCTACGAGCAGTACTTC	CASSWGGTTSYEQYF
TRBV7-8	.	.	TRBJ1-2	14	TGTGCCAGCAGCTTAGCTCGCGGGCTCTATGGCTACACCTTC	CASSLARGLYGYTF
TRBV5-1	TRBD2	few	TRBJ2-5	16	TGCGCCAGCAGCTTGGAGGGCGGGAGGGCCGGAGAGACCCAGTACTTC	CASSLEGGRAGETQYF
TRBV7-8	TRBD2	.	TRBJ2-7	15	TGTGCCAGCCTAGGGGGGGCGGGAGGTACCTACGAGCAGTACTTC	CASLGGAGGTYEQYF
TRBV4-1	TRBD1	.	TRBJ1-5	16	TGCGCCAGCAGCCAACCGGGACAGGGGGCACGTCAGCCCCAGCATTTT	CASSQPGQGARQPQHF